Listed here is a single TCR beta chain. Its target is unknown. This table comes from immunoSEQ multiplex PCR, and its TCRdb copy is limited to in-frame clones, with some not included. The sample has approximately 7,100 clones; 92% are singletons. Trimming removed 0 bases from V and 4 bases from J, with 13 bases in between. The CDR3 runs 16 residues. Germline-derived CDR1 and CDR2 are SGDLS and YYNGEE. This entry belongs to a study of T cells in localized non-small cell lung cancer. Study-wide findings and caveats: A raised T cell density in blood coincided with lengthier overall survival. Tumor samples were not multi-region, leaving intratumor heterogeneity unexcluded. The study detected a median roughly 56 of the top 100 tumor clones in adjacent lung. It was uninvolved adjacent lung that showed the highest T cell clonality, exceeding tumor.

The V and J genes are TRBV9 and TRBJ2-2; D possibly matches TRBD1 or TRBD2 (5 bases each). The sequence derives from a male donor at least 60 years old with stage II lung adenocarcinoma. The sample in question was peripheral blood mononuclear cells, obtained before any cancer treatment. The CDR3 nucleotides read TGTGCCAGCAGCGTAGTCCCCGACAGCGGCACCGGGGAGCTGTTTTTT. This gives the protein CASSVVPDSGTGELFF. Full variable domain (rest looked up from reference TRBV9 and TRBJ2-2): DSGVTQTPKHLITATGQRVTLRCSPRSGDLSVYWYQQSLDQGLQFLIQYYNGEERAKGNILERFSAQQFPDLHSELNLSSLELGDSALYFCASSVVPDSGTGELFFGEGSRLTVL.